The subject of this entry is one T cell receptor (beta chain). Its antigen is unknown. No qualities accompany the bases; no much larger clone lies one base away. Reading the germline V gene gives CDR1 SGDLS and CDR2 YYNGEE. Trimming accounts for 0 bases at V and 3 bases at J, while the number of junction bases matched to no gene is 9. Spanning cysteine to phenylalanine, the CDR3 consists of 19 amino acids. Only CDR3 DNA remains: 57 bases, in frame from the first base. This entry is derived from a study of blood T cell repertoires in COVID-19 (TCRdb year 2020). For context, the study as a whole: Samples from collaborators originated in the United States, Italy and Spain and spanned both the acute and convalescent phases of COVID-19. The material from the prospective study consisted of cDNA or gDNA derived from T cells, B-cell-depleted T cells, or PBMCs. Subjects who had been exposed to COVID-19, were actively infected with it, or had recovered from it provided the deeply sampled blood TCRbeta repertoires that made up the dataset. The repertoires were released in a freely available public database meant as a resource for research on the immune response to SARS-CoV-2. The samples were drawn from two sources: the first 160 participants of the ongoing ImmuneRACE study, and over 1,000 subjects contributed by 6 global collaborators. Sample metadata almost always included a de-identified subject ID, COVID-19 status, age in years and sex. Where available, HLA class I and class II types were taken from metadata supplied by the sample provider and were not determined by assay-based typing.

Here is what the overall study found, with its caveats: The quantity of clinical and demographic metadata differed by source and by participant and was supplied without curation.

Each collaborating institution followed its own protocols to collect whole blood in K2EDTA tubes. For TCRbeta analysis, collaborators shipped samples in one of three forms: frozen whole blood, isolated PBMCs, or DNA extracted from either of those sample types. TCRbeta CDR3 regions were amplified from genomic DNA by means of the immunoSEQ Assay, a bias-controlled multiplex PCR. The study's processing was this. The number of nucleated cells in each sample was estimated by amplification of reference gene primers within the assay. Sequence reads were collapsed and filtered to measure the absolute abundance of every unique TCRbeta CDR3 rearrangement. For each sample, productive Simpson clonality was calculated by taking the square root of Simpson's diversity index across productive rearrangements. The table was pulled from immuneACCESS by TCRdb, which kept in-frame rearrangements only. Such tables lose some clones; where checked, under half of the loss comes from unresolved V genes, and the rest has no known cause. V and J calls and clone size are as listed in that table; D and trimming were resolved from the DNA. This sample holds about 240,000 clones; roughly 86% were observed only once. The ten largest make up about 4% of the sample.

The sequenced sample was peripheral blood. The sequence came from a man aged 45-65 years with acute or convalescent COVID-19. The chain is encoded by TRBV9 joined to TRBJ2-2; 12 bases in the junction line up with TRBD2. The nucleotides read TGTGCCAGCAGCGTAGATCAGACTGGACTAGCGGGATACACCGGGGAGCTGTTTTTT. It is translated as CASSVDQTGLAGYTGELFF. This CDR3, with the reference TRBV9 and TRBJ2-2 proteins standing in past its ends, gives the full variable domain DSGVTQTPKHLITATGQRVTLRCSPRSGDLSVYWYQQSLDQGLQFLIQYYNGEERAKGNILERFSAQQFPDLHSELNLSSLELGDSALYFCASSVDQTGLAGYTGELFFGEGSRLTVL.